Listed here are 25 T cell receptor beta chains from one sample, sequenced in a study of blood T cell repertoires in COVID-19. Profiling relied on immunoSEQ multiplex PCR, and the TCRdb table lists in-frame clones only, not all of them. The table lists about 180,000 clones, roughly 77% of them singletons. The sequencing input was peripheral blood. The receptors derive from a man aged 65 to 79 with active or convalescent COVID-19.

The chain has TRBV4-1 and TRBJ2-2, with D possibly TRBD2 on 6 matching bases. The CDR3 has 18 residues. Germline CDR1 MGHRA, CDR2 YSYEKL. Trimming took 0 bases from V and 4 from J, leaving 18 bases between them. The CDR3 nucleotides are TGCGCCAGCAGCCAAGATTTGGGTACTAGCAGGGTCACCGGGGAGCTGTTTTTT. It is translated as CASSQDLGTSRVTGELFF.

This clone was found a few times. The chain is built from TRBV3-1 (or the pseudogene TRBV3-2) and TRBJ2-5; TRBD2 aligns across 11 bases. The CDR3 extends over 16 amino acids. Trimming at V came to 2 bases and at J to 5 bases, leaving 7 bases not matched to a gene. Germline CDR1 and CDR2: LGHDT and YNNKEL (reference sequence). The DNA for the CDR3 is TGTGCCAGCAGCCAAAATCCACGACTAGCGGGGGAGACCCAGTACTTC. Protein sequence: CASSQNPRLAGETQYF.

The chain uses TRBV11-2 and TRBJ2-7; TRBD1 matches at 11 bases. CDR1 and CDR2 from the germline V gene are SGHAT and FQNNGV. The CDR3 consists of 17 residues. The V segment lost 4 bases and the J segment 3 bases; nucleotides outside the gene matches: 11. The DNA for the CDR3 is TGTGCCAGCAGCTCTCGGGACAGGGGGGCTATGGGCTACGAGCAGTACTTC. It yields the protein CASSSRDRGAMGYEQYF.

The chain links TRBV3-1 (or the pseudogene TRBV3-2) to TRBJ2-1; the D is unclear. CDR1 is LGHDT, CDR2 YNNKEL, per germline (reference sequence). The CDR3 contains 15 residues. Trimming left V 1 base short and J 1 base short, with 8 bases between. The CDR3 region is CASSQAAVSYNEQFF. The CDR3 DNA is TGTGCCAGCAGCCAAGCCGCGGTTTCCTACAATGAGCAGTTCTTC.

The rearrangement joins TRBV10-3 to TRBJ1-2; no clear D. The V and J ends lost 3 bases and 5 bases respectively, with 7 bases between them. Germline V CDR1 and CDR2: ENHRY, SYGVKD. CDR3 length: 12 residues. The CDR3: CAISEEEYGYTF. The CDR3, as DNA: TGTGCCATCAGTGAAGAGGAATATGGCTACACCTTC.

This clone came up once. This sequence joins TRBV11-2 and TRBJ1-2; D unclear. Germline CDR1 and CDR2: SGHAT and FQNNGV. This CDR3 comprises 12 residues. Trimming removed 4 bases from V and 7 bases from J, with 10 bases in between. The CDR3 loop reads CASSSHLGGYTF. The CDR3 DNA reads TGTGCCAGCAGCTCCCACCTAGGTGGCTACACCTTC.

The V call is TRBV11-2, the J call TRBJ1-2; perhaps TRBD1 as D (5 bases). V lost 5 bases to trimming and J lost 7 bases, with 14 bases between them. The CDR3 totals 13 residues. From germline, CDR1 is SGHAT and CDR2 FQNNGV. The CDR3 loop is CASSAGTFVGYTF. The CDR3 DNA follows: TGTGCCAGCAGCGCTGGGACTTTTGTTGGCTACACCTTC.

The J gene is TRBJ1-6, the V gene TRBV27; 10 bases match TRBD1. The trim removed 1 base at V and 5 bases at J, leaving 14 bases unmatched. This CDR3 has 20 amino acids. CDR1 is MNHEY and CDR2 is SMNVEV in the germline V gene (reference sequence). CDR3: CASSLYRRSGTGVDNSPLHF. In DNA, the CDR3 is TGTGCCAGCAGTTTATATCGTCGCTCCGGGACAGGGGTGGATAATTCACCCCTCCACTTT.

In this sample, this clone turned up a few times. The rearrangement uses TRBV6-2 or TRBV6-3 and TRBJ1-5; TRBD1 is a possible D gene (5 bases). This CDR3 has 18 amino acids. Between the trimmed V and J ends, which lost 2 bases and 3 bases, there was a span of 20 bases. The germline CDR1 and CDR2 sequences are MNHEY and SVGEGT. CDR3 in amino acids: CASSYISAGPRFNQPQHF. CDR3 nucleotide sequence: TGTGCCAGCAGTTACATTTCGGCAGGGCCGAGATTCAATCAGCCCCAGCATTTT.

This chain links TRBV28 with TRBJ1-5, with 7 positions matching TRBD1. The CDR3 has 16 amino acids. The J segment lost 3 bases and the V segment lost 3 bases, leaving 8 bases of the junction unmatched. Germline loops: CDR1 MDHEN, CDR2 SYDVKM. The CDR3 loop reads CASSFLDRKNNQPQHF. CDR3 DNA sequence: TGTGCCAGCAGTTTCCTGGACAGGAAAAACAATCAGCCCCAGCATTTT.

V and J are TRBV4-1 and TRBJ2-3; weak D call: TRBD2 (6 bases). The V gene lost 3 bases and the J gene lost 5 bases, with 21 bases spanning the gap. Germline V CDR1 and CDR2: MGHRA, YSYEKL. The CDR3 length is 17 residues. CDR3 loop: CASSHILRTTRQDTQYF. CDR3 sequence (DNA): TGCGCCAGCAGCCATATTCTAAGGACTACCCGACAAGATACGCAGTATTTT.

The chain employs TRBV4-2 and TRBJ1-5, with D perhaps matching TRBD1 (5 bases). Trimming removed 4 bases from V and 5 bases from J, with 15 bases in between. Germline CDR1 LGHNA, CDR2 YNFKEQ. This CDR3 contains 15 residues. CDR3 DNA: TGTGCCAGCAGCCTCGACAGAAGCAACGATCAGCCCCAGCATTTT. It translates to CASSLDRSNDQPQHF.

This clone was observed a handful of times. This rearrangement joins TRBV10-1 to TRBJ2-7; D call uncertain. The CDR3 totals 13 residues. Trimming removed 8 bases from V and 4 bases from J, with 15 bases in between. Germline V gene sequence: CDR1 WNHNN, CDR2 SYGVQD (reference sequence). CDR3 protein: CASSLDMRYEQYF. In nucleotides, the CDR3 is TGCGCCAGCTCCTTGGATATGCGGTACGAGCAGTACTTC.

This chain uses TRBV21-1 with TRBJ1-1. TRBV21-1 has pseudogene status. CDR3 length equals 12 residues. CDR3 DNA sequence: TGTGCCAGCAGCAAACCGGACTCTGAAGCTTTCTTT. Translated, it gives CASSKPDSEAFF.

The CDR3 is CASTEFMRTDTQYF. The CDR3 DNA is TGTGCCAGCACCGAGTTTATGCGCACAGATACGCAGTATTTT. J is TRBJ2-3 and V is TRBV5-6; D gene uncertain. CDR3 length equals 14 residues. Germline CDR1 SGHDT, CDR2 YYEEEE. The V end lost 6 bases, the J end lost 1 base, and 12 bases lay between the germline ends. The full variable domain, in which reference TRBV5-6 and TRBJ2-3 provide the parts outside the CDR3, is DAGVTQSPTHLIKTRGQQVTLRCSPKSGHDTVSWYQQALGQGPQFIFQYYEEEERQRGNFPDRFSGHQFPNYSSELNVNALLLGDSALYLCASTEFMRTDTQYFGPGTRLTVL.

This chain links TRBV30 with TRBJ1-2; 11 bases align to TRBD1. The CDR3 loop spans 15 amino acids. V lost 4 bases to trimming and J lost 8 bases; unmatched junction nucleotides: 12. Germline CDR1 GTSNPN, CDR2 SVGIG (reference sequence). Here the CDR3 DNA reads TGTGCCTGGATGCCTCCGGGACAGGGGGTAGGAGGCTACACCTTC. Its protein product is CAWMPPGQGVGGYTF. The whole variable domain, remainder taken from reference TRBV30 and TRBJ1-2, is SQTIHQWPATLVQPVGSPLSLECTVEGTSNPNLYWYRQAAGRGLQLLFYSVGIGQISSEVPQNLSASRPQDRQFILSSKKLLLSDSGFYLCAWMPPGQGVGGYTFGSGTRLTVV.

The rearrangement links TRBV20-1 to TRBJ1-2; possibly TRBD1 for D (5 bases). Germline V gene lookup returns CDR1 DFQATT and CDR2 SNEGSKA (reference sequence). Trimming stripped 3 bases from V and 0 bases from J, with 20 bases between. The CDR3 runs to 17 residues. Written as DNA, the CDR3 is TGCAGTGCTAGTCCGGTTACCGACAGCCTTCCTAACTATGGCTACACCTTC. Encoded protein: CSASPVTDSLPNYGYTF.

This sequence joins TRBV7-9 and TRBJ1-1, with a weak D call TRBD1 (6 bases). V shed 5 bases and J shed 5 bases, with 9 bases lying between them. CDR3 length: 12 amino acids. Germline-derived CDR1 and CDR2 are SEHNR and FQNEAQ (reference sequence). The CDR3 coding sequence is TGTGCCAGCAGCGTACAGGGAACTGAAGCTTTCTTT. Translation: CASSVQGTEAFF.

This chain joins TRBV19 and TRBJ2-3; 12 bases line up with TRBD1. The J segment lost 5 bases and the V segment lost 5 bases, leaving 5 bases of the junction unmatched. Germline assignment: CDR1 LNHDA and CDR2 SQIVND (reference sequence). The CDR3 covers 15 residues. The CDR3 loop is CASSDGTGGRDTQYF. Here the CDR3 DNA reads TGTGCCAGTAGTGACGGGACAGGGGGCAGAGATACGCAGTATTTT.

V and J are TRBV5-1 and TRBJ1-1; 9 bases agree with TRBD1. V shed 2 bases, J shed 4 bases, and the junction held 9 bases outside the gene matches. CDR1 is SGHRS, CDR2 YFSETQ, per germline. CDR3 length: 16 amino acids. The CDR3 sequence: CASSLSADRGGTEAFF. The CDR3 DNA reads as TGCGCCAGCAGCTTATCCGCGGACAGGGGAGGCACTGAAGCTTTCTTT.

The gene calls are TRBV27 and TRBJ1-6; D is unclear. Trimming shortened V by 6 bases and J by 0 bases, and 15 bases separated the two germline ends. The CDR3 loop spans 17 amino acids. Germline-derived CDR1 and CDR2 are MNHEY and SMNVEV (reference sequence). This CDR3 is CASRAQSTSSYNSPLHF. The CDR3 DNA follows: TGTGCCAGCAGGGCACAGTCCACGAGCTCCTATAATTCACCCCTCCACTTT.

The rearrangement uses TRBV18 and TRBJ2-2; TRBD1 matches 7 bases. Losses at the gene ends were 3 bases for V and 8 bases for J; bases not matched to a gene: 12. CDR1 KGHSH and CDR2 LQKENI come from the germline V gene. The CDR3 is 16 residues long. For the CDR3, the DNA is TGTGCCAGCTCACCCGACAGGGACACAAGACCTGGGGAGCTGTTTTTT. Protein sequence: CASSPDRDTRPGELFF.

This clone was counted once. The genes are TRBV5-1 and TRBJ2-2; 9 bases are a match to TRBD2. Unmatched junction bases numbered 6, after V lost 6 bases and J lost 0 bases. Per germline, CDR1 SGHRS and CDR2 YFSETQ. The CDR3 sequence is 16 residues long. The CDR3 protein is CASTVGLAPNTGELFF. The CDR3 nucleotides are TGCGCCAGCACCGTGGGACTAGCACCGAACACCGGGGAGCTGTTTTTT.

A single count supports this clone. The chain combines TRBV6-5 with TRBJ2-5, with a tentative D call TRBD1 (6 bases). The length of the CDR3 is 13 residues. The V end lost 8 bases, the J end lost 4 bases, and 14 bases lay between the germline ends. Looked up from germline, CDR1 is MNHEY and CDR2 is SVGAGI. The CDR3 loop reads CASGRGLGETQYF. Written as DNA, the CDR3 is TGTGCCAGCGGCAGGGGTTTGGGAGAGACCCAGTACTTC.

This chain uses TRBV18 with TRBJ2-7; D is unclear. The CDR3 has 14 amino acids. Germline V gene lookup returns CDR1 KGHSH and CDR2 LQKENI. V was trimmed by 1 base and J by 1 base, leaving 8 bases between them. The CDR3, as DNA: TGTGCCAGCTCACCACGAGGCGCATCCTACGAGCAGTACTTC. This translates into CASSPRGASYEQYF.